This entry is about one T cell receptor (beta chain). Its antigen is unknown. The data were obtained in a study of glioma-infiltrating T cells. Findings and caveats of the study: Above-expected tissue-blood divergence occurred in all gliomas, most in low-grade ones.

The CDR3 loop spans 15 amino acids. Germline trimming cut 6 bases from V and 0 bases from J; bases unmatched to any gene: 4. TCR alpha and beta CDR3 regions were amplified from RNA using iRepertoire nested multiplex PCR. Input was roughly 85-450 ng of tissue mRNA or PBMC total RNA. TCRdb itself ran the multiplex PCR reads through MiXCR, one entry per CDR3 protein. Found here are around 97,000 distinct CDR3 sequences, about 30% of them singletons; the top ten hold 44%. The sequence was collected from a human donor with low-grade glioma or glioblastoma, undergoing nonglioma brain surgery, or in good health (not recorded which). Sequencing was done on a sample of glioma tissue, nonneoplastic brain tissue, or PBMCs (not recorded which). The V gene is TRBV12-3 or TRBV12-4, the J gene TRBJ2-2, with TRBD2 matching over 7 bases. The CDR3 region has the DNA TGTGCCAGCAGAAAAGCGGGGCCGAACACCGGGGAGCTGTTTTTT. Its translation: CASRKAGPNTGELFF.